This is a list of T cell receptor beta chains from one sample in a study of T-cell reconstitution after alpha-beta-depleted transplantation in children. TCRdb ran MiXCR on the PCR reads and lists one entry per CDR3 protein. The profile shows about 540,000 distinct CDR3 sequences, over 25% of them singletons. Sequencing used PBMCs, obtained before TCRalphabeta/CD19-depleted stem cell transplant. All receptors derive from a boy under two years old with Wiskott-Aldrich syndrome, due to receive a stem cell transplant. CDR3s include the opening cysteine and the closing phenylalanine or tryptophan. Fields, in order: V gene, CDR3 protein.

TRBV20-1	CSARDPRTGNFVETQYF
TRBV4-1	CASTTSGRGPDTQYF
TRBV20-1	CCAIGSGRVGETQYF
TRBV2	CASSEATGVGQPQHF
TRBV10-3	CAISAAGGHSGANVLTF
TRBV6-5	CASSYAGLAGGTYNEQFF
TRBV5-1	CASKRETYNEQFF
TRBV12-3/TRBV12-4	CASSDLAKGPTEAFF
TRBV27	CASRGRGGTGELFF
TRBV5-1	CASSFGLAGGRDTQYF
TRBV12-3/TRBV12-4	CASIKSGVGEQFF
TRBV5-1	CASSFSGSDTQYF
TRBV12-3/TRBV12-4	CASSPTGFANTGELFF
TRBV12-3/TRBV12-4	CASSPGTSRTGELFF
TRBV4-1	CASSQAGGGFAEQFF
TRBV5-8	CASSNGLAHQPQHF
TRBV20-1	CSASNPGGPTTDTQYF
TRBV20-1	CSALWRGGVEKLFF
TRBV20-1	CSASHEGSGSFYEQYF
TRBV5-5	CASSLPVTYNEQFF
TRBV12-3/TRBV12-4	CASRGSGSELRTDTQYF
TRBV12-3/TRBV12-4	CASRESGTDSPLHF
TRBV5-1	CASSVRDTEDEQFF
TRBV20-1	CSAFQGYTF
TRBV5-1	CASSVAAGTGELFF
TRBV7-3	CASSSGQGQKQYF
TRBV5-1	CASSPVKGNYEQYF
TRBV28	CASSLPGALSYNEQFF
TRBV12-3/TRBV12-4	CASRVSGTYNEQFF
TRBV10-3	CAIRWGTDEQYF
TRBV9	CASSVGRTSENTGELFF
TRBV5-1	CASSLVAGVYEQYF
TRBV6-5	CASSSRPRQTTEAFF
TRBV5-5	CASSLVGRQGGVEKLFF
TRBV11-2	CASSLGGGGPFEQYF
TRBV21-1	CASSRQGSGLNTAELFF
TRBV20-1	CSARAYQETQYF
TRBV20-1	CSARSWTSGLLDEQYF
TRBV5-1	CASSVPLAGGTDTQYF
TRBV20-1	CSAHERGTDTQYF
TRBV4-2	CASSWGLAGEFTGELFF
TRBV15	CATSRDYEASGGENTQYF
TRBV12-3/TRBV12-4	CASSVWRGNQETQYF
TRBV14	CASTHFGEAEQFF
TRBV9	CASSVGLAGYEQYF
TRBV9	CASSVAWRNEQFF
TRBV20-1	CSARASISNYGYTF
TRBV20-1	CSARDASLAKNIQYF
TRBV20-1	CSARGQVGRGTIYF
TRBV20-1	CSASSGQGTYEQYF
TRBV20-1	CSARRTGFGELFF
TRBV20-1	CSARDSGPSSYNEQFF
TRBV7-9	CASSLKTGSVTGELFF